This passage covers 24 T cell receptor beta chains from one sample sequenced in a study of tumor and adjacent non-tumor tissue in lung cancer. Three rounds of nested PCR, following a modified ARM-PCR protocol, produced the TCRbeta library. TCRdb itself ran the multiplex PCR reads through MiXCR, one entry per CDR3 protein. The data hold about 93,000 distinct CDR3 sequences, with about 66% observed a single time. The template was RNA from unsorted bulk tissue. The sample taken for sequencing was lung tumor tissue. The receptors were sampled from a man in his 70s with non-small cell lung cancer.

A remark on this clonotype: Germline is not matched at one junction end, which may reflect a read error. V is TRBV4-2 and J is TRBJ2-7; TRBD2 matches at 11 bases. Germline V gives CDR1 LGHNA, CDR2 YNFKEQ. The CDR3 runs to 16 residues. CDR3 DNA: TGTGCCAGCAGCCAGGCTCTCACTAGCGGGAGTAACGAGCAATGCTTC. Residues: CASSQALTSGSNEQCF.

For this clonotype: This clone may be a read error of a much larger clone one base away. The rearrangement uses TRBV30 and TRBJ2-7; D is ambiguous. This CDR3 has 13 amino acids. Germline V lookup: CDR1 GTSNPN, CDR2 SVGIG (reference sequence). The ends were cut back, 5 bases at V and 2 bases at J, with 13 bases in the middle. CDR3 sequence (DNA): TGTGCCTGGTCGAGGCCAGGAGCCTACGAGCAGTACTTC. Residues: CAWSRPGAYEQYF.

Points on this clonotype: A far larger clone differs by one base, so this is likely a read error. DNA of the CDR3: TGCGCCAGCAGCTTGGAAGGTGGTAAGACCCAGTACTTC. Protein sequence: CASSLEGGKTQYF. The rearrangement uses TRBV5-1 and TRBJ2-5; no firm D call. The germline CDR1 and CDR2 sequences are SGHRS and YFSETQ. The CDR3 sequence is 13 residues long. Trimming left V 0 bases short and J 6 bases short, with 9 bases between.

This rearrangement joins TRBV11-2 to TRBJ2-4; unclear D gene. The CDR3 totals 12 residues. Germline V gene lookup returns CDR1 SGHAT and CDR2 FQNNGV. The CDR3 DNA sequence: TGTAACAGCAGCTTGAACAAAAACATTCAGTACTTC. Protein sequence: CNSSLNKNIQYF. Complete variable domain (other parts from reference TRBV11-2 and TRBJ2-4): EAGVAQSPRYKIIEKRQSVAFWCNPISGHATLYWYQQILGQGPKLLIQFQNNGVVDDSQLPKDRFSAERLKGVDSTLKIQPAKLEDSAVYLCNSSLNKNIQYFGAGTRLSVL.

Note on this clonotype: A read error is possible here, since a much larger clone lies one base away. The chain is built from TRBV28 and TRBJ1-2; no clear D gene. Germline values: CDR1 MDHEN, CDR2 SYDVKM. Between the trimmed V and J ends, which lost 5 bases and 4 bases, there was a span of 17 bases. The length of the CDR3 is 15 residues. The CDR3: CASSALTRAGYGYTF. The CDR3 DNA is TGTGCCAGCAGTGCTCTGACGAGGGCCGGCTATGGCTACACCTTC.

V gene TRBV29-1 combines with J gene TRBJ2-5; a possible D gene is TRBD2 (6 bases). Per the germline V gene, CDR1 is SQVTM and CDR2 is ANQGSEA. The CDR3 extends over 13 amino acids. CDR3 DNA: TGCAGTGCCGGACGGGAGCCCCGAAAGACCCAGTACTTC. Encoded protein: CSAGREPRKTQYF.

On this clonotype: A junction boundary mismatches the germline segment, possibly from a read error. V gene TRBV11-2 combines with J gene TRBJ2-1, with D possibly being TRBD1 (5 bases). This CDR3 is 15 amino acids long. CDR1 and CDR2 from the germline V gene are SGHAT and FQNNGV. The DNA of the CDR3 is TGTGCCAGCAGTCTCCAGAGCTGGGGCTACAATGATCAGTTCTTC. This codes for CASSLQSWGYNDQFF.

Many counts were recorded for this clonotype. The V gene is TRBV20-1, the J gene TRBJ2-1, with D unclear. Looked up from germline, CDR1 is DFQATT and CDR2 is SNEGSKA (reference sequence). The CDR3 covers 12 residues. Trimming took off 2 bases at V and 4 bases at J, with 6 bases between the two ends. The CDR3 nucleotides read TGCAGTGCTAGATTCAGTTACAATGAGCAGTTCTTC. Protein sequence: CSARFSYNEQFF.

The CDR3 region is CANILTEGREQFF. CDR3 nucleotide sequence: TGTGCCAACATCCTAACGGAGGGACGGGAGCAGTTCTTC. The V call is TRBV12-3 or TRBV12-4, the J call TRBJ2-1; weak D call: TRBD2 (6 bases). V shed 10 bases and J shed 10 bases, with 20 bases lying between them. The CDR3 spans 13 residues.

A word on this clonotype: Sequence at one end of the junction differs from germline and may be a read error. This chain uses TRBV6-5 with TRBJ1-6; 8 nucleotides agree with TRBD1. CDR3 length equals 15 residues. Germline values: CDR1 MNHEY, CDR2 SVGAGI. The CDR3 is CVSSTPGQALSPLHF. The CDR3 DNA is TGTGTCAGCAGTACGCCGGGACAGGCCCTTTCACCCCTCCACTTT.

With respect to this clonotype: One end of the junction is discordant with germline, which a read error may explain. This chain links TRBV11-3 with TRBJ2-2; D uncertain. CDR1 is SGHNT, CDR2 YENEEA, per germline. The CDR3 is 15 residues long. CDR3 amino acids: CVSSLDRRSGGELFF. In nucleotides, the CDR3 is TGTGTCAGCAGCTTAGACCGCCGATCAGGCGGGGAGCTGTTTTTT. Full variable domain (rest looked up from reference TRBV11-3 and TRBJ2-2): EAGVVQSPRYKIIEKKQPVAFWCNPISGHNTLYWYLQNLGQGPELLIRYENEEAVDDSQLPKDRFSAERLKGVDSTLKIQPAELGDSAVYLCVSSLDRRSGGELFFGEGSRLTVL.

About this clonotype: At one of its ends the junction is not consistent with the germline gene, which may arise from a read error. This chain uses TRBV11-2 with TRBJ1-2; D ambiguous. The CDR3 runs to 12 residues. Germline CDR1 and CDR2: SGHAT and FQNNGV. The CDR3 here is CSSTVQGGGYTF. As DNA, the CDR3 is TGTTCCAGCACCGTCCAAGGTGGCGGCTACACCTTC. Together with reference TRBV11-2 and TRBJ1-2, the CDR3 gives the full variable domain: EAGVAQSPRYKIIEKRQSVAFWCNPISGHATLYWYQQILGQGPKLLIQFQNNGVVDDSQLPKDRFSAERLKGVDSTLKIQPAKLEDSAVYLCSSTVQGGGYTFGSGTRLTVV.

The gene calls are TRBV4-2 and TRBJ1-2; D is undetermined. The germline V gene has CDR1 LGHNA and CDR2 YNFKEQ. The CDR3 extends over 16 amino acids. V was pared by 7 bases and J by 6 bases, with 24 bases between. The CDR3 is CASNHPIPRRGNGYTF. The CDR3 DNA is TGTGCCAGCAACCACCCCATTCCTCGTCGCGGTAATGGCTACACCTTC.

Concerning this clonotype: The junction does not match germline at one end; this may be a read error. This chain connects TRBV11-1 to TRBJ2-3, with D perhaps matching TRBD1 (5 bases). There are 15 residues in the CDR3. Germline CDR1 is SGHAT and CDR2 is FQDESV (reference sequence). The DNA of the CDR3 is TGTGCAAGCAGCCAAATCAGGGTCCACTCAGATACGCAGTATTTT. It encodes CASSQIRVHSDTQYF.

This clonotype appeared a few times. A much larger clone is a single base away; this may be a read error. In DNA form, the CDR3 reads TGTGCCAGCGTGGACCGGGGGGTAGCGGCCTCCTACGAGCAGTACTTC. It translates to CASVDRGVAASYEQYF. The chain is built from TRBV6-1 and TRBJ2-7, with 7 bases lining up with TRBD2. Losses at the gene ends were 8 bases for V and 0 bases for J; bases not matched to a gene: 13. The germline V gene encodes CDR1 MNHNS and CDR2 SASEGT. The length of the CDR3 is 16 residues.

This clonotype has a handful of counts. The CDR3 nucleotides read TGTGTCAGTAGCTTAGACGGCGGGGGCCGATACGAGCAGTACTTC. Its protein product is CVSSLDGGGRYEQYF. The genes are TRBV11-2 and TRBJ2-7; the D gene is possibly TRBD2 (7 bases). Germline CDR1 is SGHAT and CDR2 is FQNNGV. The CDR3 covers 15 residues.

The table lists this clonotype with many counts. V gene TRBV4-1 combines with J gene TRBJ1-2; TRBD1 might be the D (6 bases). In germline, CDR1 is MGHRA, CDR2 YSYEKL. The CDR3 length is 15 residues. Trimming took off 4 bases at V and 1 base at J, with 13 bases between the two ends. The CDR3 DNA follows: TGCGCCAGCAGCCCAGGACAGAACTATAACTATGGCTACACCTTC. Amino acid sequence: CASSPGQNYNYGYTF.

This clonotype was seen many times. The V and J genes are TRBV4-1 and TRBJ1-2; unclear D gene. Trimming left V 0 bases short and J 4 bases short, with 12 bases between. From germline, CDR1 is MGHRA and CDR2 YSYEKL. CDR3 length equals 15 residues. The CDR3 bases are TGCGCCAGCAGCCAAGATTACGCAAGACTCTATGGCTACACCTTC. This codes for CASSQDYARLYGYTF.

The chain couples TRBV6-6 to TRBJ1-5, with a weak D call TRBD1 (5 bases). V gave up 0 bases and J gave up 10 bases, with 16 bases separating them. Germline V gene data show CDR1 as MNHNY and CDR2 as SVGAGI (reference sequence). CDR3 length equals 15 residues. CDR3 protein: CASSYSGGRSQPQHF. The DNA of the CDR3 is TGTGCCAGCAGTTACTCGGGGGGTCGCAGTCAACCCCAGCATTTT.

In the case of this clonotype: The junction and the germline gene differ at one end; a read error may be behind it. This rearrangement joins TRBV11-2 to TRBJ2-7; D might be TRBD1 (6 bases). The CDR3 is 14 amino acids. Looked up from germline, CDR1 is SGHAT and CDR2 is FQNNGV. The chain's CDR3 is CAGSQGTGAYEQYF. As DNA, the CDR3 is TGTGCCGGCAGTCAGGGGACCGGAGCCTACGAGCAATACTTC.

About this clonotype itself: One end of the junction fails to match germline, which may point to a read error. The chain recombines TRBV11-3 with TRBJ2-7, with no clear D. Looked up from germline, CDR1 is SGHNT and CDR2 is YENEEA. The CDR3 extends over 13 amino acids. The CDR3 spells CASSAGNNYEKYF. The DNA of the CDR3 is TGCGCCAGCAGCGCCGGTAACAACTACGAGAAGTACTTC.

This clonotype has a handful of counts. The chain carries TRBV4-1 and TRBJ1-1; unclear D gene. CDR3 length equals 17 residues. Looked up from germline, CDR1 is MGHRA and CDR2 is YSYEKL. The ends were cut back, 4 bases at V and 6 bases at J, with 24 bases in the middle. The CDR3 loop is CASSPRTTSWGGAEAFF. CDR3 sequence (DNA): TGCGCCAGCAGCCCCCGAACGACAAGTTGGGGTGGCGCTGAAGCTTTCTTT.

This clonotype was picked up many times. V gene TRBV29-1 combines with J gene TRBJ2-7; 9 bases line up with TRBD1. In germline, CDR1 is SQVTM, CDR2 ANQGSEA. V trimming: 4 bases; J trimming: 5 bases; junction bases outside the gene matches: 6. The CDR3 loop spans 13 amino acids. The CDR3 sequence: CSVVGQGSDEQYF. The CDR3 bases are TGCAGCGTTGTGGGACAGGGTTCGGACGAGCAGTACTTC.

Comment on this clonotype: Mismatch with germline at one junction end may stem from a read error. Here the CDR3 DNA reads TGCAGCATTGAAGGCTTTACTGCAAGCTCTGGAAACACCATATATTTT. It yields the protein CSIEGFTASSGNTIYF. This rearrangement joins TRBV29-1 to TRBJ1-3; D unclear. In germline, CDR1 is SQVTM, CDR2 ANQGSEA. The CDR3 length is 16 residues.